This TCR beta chain was sequenced in a study of beta chain features in type 1 diabetes. Whole-study findings and limits: Cells that show high TCR expression could be over-represented by cDNA sequencing.

The CDR3 loop spans 14 amino acids. V lost 6 bases and J lost 4, with 13 bases in between. Germline-derived CDR1 and CDR2 are MNHNS and SASEGT. Each of the CD4+ naive, central memory, regulatory and stem cell-like memory populations was sorted via CD45RO/CCR7/CD25/CD127/CD95/CD27. Isolated RNA was reverse transcribed in full, so expressed TCRB transcripts were sequenced. Using immunoSEQ multiplex PCR, the repertoire was profiled, and TCRdb retains in-frame clones only, with some absent. The sample holds more than 150,000 clones; 11% are singletons and the top ten take around 2.1%. This clone has only a few counts. Its antigen is currently unknown.

Input material: central memory CD4+ T cells from blood. The rearrangement joins TRBV6-1 to TRBJ1-5; maybe TRBD1 (5 bases). The source of this sequence is a young man in good health. The CDR3 bases are TGTGCCAGCAGCAAACAGGAGTATAATCAGCCCCAGCATTTT. Its translation is CASSKQEYNQPQHF.